These 28 T cell receptor beta chains were sequenced from one sample in a study of T cell responses to AZD1222 COVID-19 vaccine listed by TCRdb under 2021. The method behind the library was the immunoSEQ multiplex PCR assay. Entries here come from immuneACCESS through TCRdb and include only in-frame sequences with V and J called. Some clones fail to appear in such tables; in the studies checked, an unresolved V gene covers under half of the shortfall, and the cause of the remainder is unknown. A total of about 150,000 clones appear in this sample, over 90% of them only once. In total, the top ten clones hold about 2.5% of the sample. The meaning of the sample's time point label: baseline before first vaccination. This sample comprised peripheral blood, obtained on day 0 of AZD1222 vaccination. The receptors here all came from an adult in good health.

The V call is TRBV27, the J call TRBJ2-1; TRBD2 matches 7 bases. The ends lost 4 bases at V and 3 bases at J; junction bases unmatched: 9. This CDR3 region has 16 residues. Germline CDR1 reads MNHEY; CDR2 reads SMNVEV (reference sequence). CDR3 DNA: TGTGCCAGCAGTTCCCCTAGTAGCGGGCTCTACAATGAGCAGTTCTTC. This translates into CASSSPSSGLYNEQFF.

This clone was counted once. The chain carries TRBV28 and TRBJ1-2; 9 bases fit TRBD1. Trimming removed 5 bases from V and 5 bases from J; junction bases left unmatched: 9. The CDR3 has 15 amino acids. The germline V gene encodes CDR1 MDHEN and CDR2 SYDVKM. CDR3 residues: CASSPRDRVFYGYTF. Here the CDR3 DNA reads TGTGCCAGCAGTCCCCGGGACAGGGTTTTTTATGGCTACACCTTC.

This clone appeared a single time. V gene TRBV27 combines with J gene TRBJ1-4, with 9 bases aligning to TRBD1. V gave up 7 bases and J gave up 7 bases; unmatched junction bases: 13. CDR1 is MNHEY and CDR2 is SMNVEV in the germline V gene (reference sequence). There are 16 residues in the CDR3. The CDR3 bases are TGTGCCAGCACCTCCCAACCGGGACAGGGACTTGAAAAACTGTTTTTT. This sequence encodes CASTSQPGQGLEKLFF.

The chain couples TRBV2 to TRBJ1-4, with 9 bases that match TRBD1. Germline assignment: CDR1 SNHLY and CDR2 FYNNEI. The CDR3 sequence is 15 residues long. J was trimmed by 7 bases and V by 3 bases; bases with no gene match: 6. CDR3 loop: CASSDPGQGREKLFF. The CDR3 nucleotides are TGTGCCAGCAGTGACCCGGGACAGGGCCGTGAAAAACTGTTTTTT.

The chain combines TRBV11-2 with TRBJ2-3; D is tentatively TRBD1 or TRBD2 (6 bases each). Germline V gene sequence: CDR1 SGHAT, CDR2 FQNNGV. Deletions cut 4 bases from V and 3 bases from J, with 20 bases between. The CDR3 is made up of 17 amino acids. CDR3 protein: CASSSTAGGAVTDTQYF. The CDR3 nucleotides are TGTGCCAGCAGCTCCACCGCCGGGGGCGCTGTTACAGATACGCAGTATTTT.

The chain is built from TRBV12-3 or TRBV12-4 and TRBJ1-2; the D is unclear. Trimming shortened V by 0 bases and J by 7 bases, and 9 bases separated the two germline ends. The CDR3 is made up of 13 amino acids. Here the CDR3 DNA reads TGTGCCAGCAGTTTAGCGGGTGCGGGTGGCTACACCTTC. As protein: CASSLAGAGGYTF.

The rearrangement uses TRBV30 and TRBJ2-7; D is undetermined. This CDR3 is built from 12 residues. Germline-derived CDR1 and CDR2 are GTSNPN and SVGIG (reference sequence). V was shortened by 3 bases and J by 4 bases, with 10 bases between the two germline ends. The CDR3 DNA is TGTGCCTGGAGACTGACTGATTACGAGCAGTACTTC. Its protein product is CAWRLTDYEQYF.

This chain connects TRBV2 to TRBJ1-2; TRBD1 might be the D (5 bases). The CDR3 is made up of 14 amino acids. Germline CDR1 reads SNHLY; CDR2 reads FYNNEI. V was clipped by 4 bases and J by 0 bases, with 9 bases between them. In nucleotides, the CDR3 is TGTGCCAGCAGTGTGGGGACCACTAACTATGGCTACACCTTC. This sequence encodes CASSVGTTNYGYTF.

A note on this clone: At one end the junction does not follow the germline gene, possibly because of a read error. CDR3 in DNA: TGTGCCAGTAGTATAGCGCTAGCGGGAGCCATCCTCTTC. It translates to CASSIALAGAILF. The rearrangement uses TRBV19 and TRBJ2-1, with 10 positions matching TRBD2. This CDR3 has 13 amino acids. Germline V CDR1 and CDR2: LNHDA, SQIVND (reference sequence).

The chain has TRBV7-3 and TRBJ2-7; a weak D match, TRBD2 (6 bases). Germline CDR1 reads SGHTA; CDR2 reads FQGTGA. V shed 5 bases and J shed 0 bases, with 14 bases lying between them. This CDR3 spans 15 amino acids. The CDR3 DNA sequence: TGTGCCAGCAGCCTAAACAGCGGGTACTCCTACGAGCAGTACTTC. Translation: CASSLNSGYSYEQYF. The entire variable domain, with the rest obtained from reference TRBV7-3 and TRBJ2-7, is as follows: GAGVSQTPSNKVTEKGKYVELRCDPISGHTALYWYRQSLGQGPEFLIYFQGTGAADDSGLPNDRFFAVRPEGSVSTLKIQRTERGDSAVYLCASSLNSGYSYEQYFGPGTRLTVT.

J is TRBJ1-2 and V is TRBV28; D is undetermined. The germline gives CDR1 MDHEN, CDR2 SYDVKM. V gave up 4 bases and J gave up 2 bases, with 14 bases separating them. CDR3 size: 15 residues. The CDR3 protein is CASSSPPDSNYGYTF. CDR3 DNA: TGTGCCAGCAGTTCCCCCCCCGACTCCAACTATGGCTACACCTTC.

The chain employs TRBV2 and TRBJ2-3, with 11 bases fitting TRBD2. The V segment lost 6 bases and the J segment 4 bases; nucleotides outside the gene matches: 3. CDR3 length: 14 amino acids. Per the germline V gene, CDR1 is SNHLY and CDR2 is FYNNEI. The CDR3 loop reads CASSVSGGADTQYF. CDR3 sequence (DNA): TGTGCCAGCAGCGTTAGCGGGGGGGCAGATACGCAGTATTTT.

The chain has TRBV7-9 and TRBJ2-1; 11 bases line up with TRBD2. The CDR3 has 15 amino acids. The trim removed 2 bases at V and 4 bases at J, leaving 1 base unmatched. CDR1 and CDR2 from the germline V gene are SEHNR and FQNEAQ (reference sequence). CDR3 residues: CASSLRLAGYNEQFF. DNA of the CDR3: TGTGCCAGCAGCTTAAGACTAGCGGGGTACAATGAGCAGTTCTTC.

This clone was observed once. This chain connects TRBV6-6 to TRBJ2-6; tentative D call: TRBD2 (7 bases). CDR1 is MNHNY and CDR2 is SVGAGI in the germline V gene (reference sequence). The CDR3 has 18 residues. The V and J ends lost 5 bases and 0 bases respectively, with 17 bases between them. The chain's CDR3 is CASSLMEGGISGANVLTF. The CDR3 DNA sequence: TGTGCCAGCAGTCTGATGGAGGGGGGGATCTCTGGGGCCAACGTCCTGACTTTC.

The chain employs TRBV5-1 and TRBJ1-1; weak D call: TRBD1 (5 bases). Trimming removed 0 bases at V and 4 bases at J, with 10 bases between. The CDR3 covers 14 residues. CDR1 SGHRS and CDR2 YFSETQ come from the germline V gene. This CDR3 reads CASSLGQGVTEAFF. The DNA for the CDR3 is TGCGCCAGCAGCTTGGGTCAGGGAGTCACTGAAGCTTTCTTT.

CDR3 nucleotide sequence: TGTGCCAGCAGTCTCCGGACAGTTGCACCCCTCCACTTT. Its protein is CASSLRTVAPLHF. The V gene is TRBV12-3 or TRBV12-4, the J gene TRBJ1-6, with TRBD1 as a possible D gene (6 bases). The length of the CDR3 is 13 residues. Trimming pared 5 bases from V and 11 bases from J, leaving 13 bases between.

The chain has TRBV5-1 and TRBJ2-3; 11 bases are a match to TRBD1. After removal of 0 bases from V and 6 bases from J, the junction contained 3 bases not matched to a gene. The CDR3 spans 15 residues. Germline V gene lookup returns CDR1 SGHRS and CDR2 YFSETQ. The CDR3 spells CASSLADRGQDTQYF. In DNA, the CDR3 is TGCGCCAGCAGCTTGGCGGACAGGGGGCAGGATACGCAGTATTTT.

The V and J genes are TRBV30 and TRBJ1-4; TRBD1 is a possible D gene (6 bases). CDR1 GTSNPN and CDR2 SVGIG come from the germline V gene (reference sequence). The CDR3 consists of 15 residues. V lost 0 bases and J 7 bases, leaving 15 bases between the germline ends. CDR3: CAWSVKGDTGEKLFF. DNA for the CDR3: TGTGCCTGGAGTGTAAAGGGGGACACTGGTGAAAAACTGTTTTTT.

The rearrangement joins TRBV7-8 to TRBJ1-4, with no clear D. The CDR3 has 14 residues. The germline gives CDR1 SGHVS, CDR2 FQNEAQ. The V end lost 2 bases, the J end lost 7 bases, and 11 bases lay between the germline ends. CDR3 amino acids: CASSLSGFGEKLFF. DNA for the CDR3: TGTGCCAGCAGCTTATCCGGGTTCGGTGAAAAACTGTTTTTT.

The V gene is TRBV11-2, the J gene TRBJ1-1; no definite D call. Trimming left V 0 bases short and J 0 bases short, with 8 bases between. There are 15 residues in the CDR3. Germline loops: CDR1 SGHAT, CDR2 FQNNGV. CDR3 amino acids: CASSLERTLNTEAFF. The CDR3 DNA reads TGTGCCAGCAGCTTAGAACGGACTTTGAACACTGAAGCTTTCTTT.

The chain links TRBV30 to TRBJ2-7; 8 bases agree with TRBD1. Germline loops: CDR1 GTSNPN, CDR2 SVGIG (reference sequence). J gave up 0 bases and V 4 bases, and 8 bases lay outside the gene matches. The CDR3 extends over 15 amino acids. CDR3 coding DNA: TGTGCCTGGACTAGAGGACAGGGAGGCTCCTACGAGCAGTACTTC. Its protein is CAWTRGQGGSYEQYF.

The chain links TRBV10-1 to TRBJ2-1; D might be TRBD2 (6 bases). Germline CDR1 reads WNHNN; CDR2 reads SYGVQD (reference sequence). The CDR3 is 15 residues long. V was pared by 3 bases and J by 4 bases, with 13 bases between. Written as DNA, the CDR3 is TGCGCCAGCAGTGACCGGGACTCCTTATACAATGAGCAGTTCTTC. This translates into CASSDRDSLYNEQFF.

The chain couples TRBV7-9 to TRBJ1-3; D may be TRBD1 (6 bases). Germline lookup yields CDR1 SEHNR and CDR2 FQNEAQ (reference sequence). Trimming removed 6 bases from V and 16 bases from J, with 16 bases in between. CDR3 size: 11 residues. The CDR3 region has the DNA TGTGCCAGCAGAAAAGAGGGGGATTGGTATTTT. This gives the protein CASRKEGDWYF.

The chain couples TRBV3-1 (or the pseudogene TRBV3-2) to TRBJ1-1; no clear D gene. Germline CDR1 and CDR2: LGHDT and YNNKEL (reference sequence). This CDR3 has 14 residues. V was trimmed by 6 bases and J by 4 bases, leaving 15 bases between them. The CDR3 region has the DNA TGTGCCAGCAGTCCAAGGAGGGATACCACTGAAGCTTTCTTT. Its translation is CASSPRRDTTEAFF.

The V and J genes are TRBV7-2 and TRBJ2-7; D gene ambiguous. Trimming took off 5 bases at V and 0 bases at J, with 14 bases between the two ends. Germline V CDR1 and CDR2: SGHTA, FQGNSA. CDR3 length: 15 residues. The CDR3 DNA reads TGTGCCAGCAGCCACCCGGGCGGAAACTCCTACGAGCAGTACTTC. This gives the protein CASSHPGGNSYEQYF.

The genes are TRBV27 and TRBJ2-7; maybe TRBD1 (6 bases). The germline V gene has CDR1 MNHEY and CDR2 SMNVEV (reference sequence). The germline V and J ends were trimmed by 2 bases and 2 bases, with 13 bases remaining between them. The CDR3 is 15 amino acids. CDR3 in amino acids: CASSLKVRGPYEQYF. CDR3 bases: TGTGCCAGCAGTTTAAAAGTCAGGGGCCCCTACGAGCAGTACTTC.

This clone was found once. The chain is built from TRBV4-2 and TRBJ2-7; no reliable D call. The CDR3 sequence is 12 residues long. From germline, CDR1 is LGHNA and CDR2 YNFKEQ. Trimming left V 0 bases short and J 3 bases short, with 3 bases between. CDR3 coding DNA: TGTGCCAGCAGCCAAGAAGGCTACGAGCAGTACTTC. Protein product: CASSQEGYEQYF.

The rearrangement uses TRBV5-4 and TRBJ2-3; TRBD1 or TRBD2 may be the D gene (5 bases each). Germline assignment: CDR1 SGHNT and CDR2 YYREEE (reference sequence). The germline V and J ends were trimmed by 4 bases and 2 bases, with 14 bases remaining between them. The CDR3 contains 15 residues. CDR3: CASSKGPTTTDTQYF. CDR3 nucleotide sequence: TGTGCCAGCAGCAAGGGACCGACCACCACAGATACGCAGTATTTT.